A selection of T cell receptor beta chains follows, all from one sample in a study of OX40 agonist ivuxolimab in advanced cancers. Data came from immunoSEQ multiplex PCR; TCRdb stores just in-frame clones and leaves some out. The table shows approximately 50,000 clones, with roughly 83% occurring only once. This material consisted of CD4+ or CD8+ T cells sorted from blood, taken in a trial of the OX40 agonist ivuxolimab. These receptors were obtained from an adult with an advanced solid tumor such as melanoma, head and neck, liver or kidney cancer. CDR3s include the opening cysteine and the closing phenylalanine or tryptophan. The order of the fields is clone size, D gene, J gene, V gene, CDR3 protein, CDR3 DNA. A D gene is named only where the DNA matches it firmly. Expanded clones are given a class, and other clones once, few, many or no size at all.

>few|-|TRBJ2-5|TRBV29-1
CSVDGSGNQETQYF
TGCAGCGTTGATGGTAGCGGCAACCAAGAGACCCAGTACTTC
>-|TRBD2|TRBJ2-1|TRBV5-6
CASSLARRGGVNEQFF
TGTGCCAGCAGCTTGGCTAGAAGGGGAGGGGTGAATGAGCAGTTCTTC
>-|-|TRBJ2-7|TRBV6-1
CASNMHPGRAYEQYF
TGTGCCAGCAACATGCACCCAGGGCGGGCCTACGAGCAGTACTTC
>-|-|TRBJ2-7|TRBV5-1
CASSVTSGAYEQYF
TGCGCCAGCAGCGTTACCTCCGGGGCCTACGAGCAGTACTTC
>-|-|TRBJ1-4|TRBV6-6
CASGGYGTHEKLFF
TGTGCCAGCGGGGGATACGGGACGCATGAAAAACTGTTTTTT
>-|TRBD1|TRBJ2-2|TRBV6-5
CASRPGQGAGELFF
TGTGCCAGCCGACCCGGACAGGGGGCCGGGGAGCTGTTTTTT
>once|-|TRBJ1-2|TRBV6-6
CASTVTPQANYGYTF
TGTGCCAGCACGGTGACCCCTCAAGCTAACTATGGCTACACCTTC
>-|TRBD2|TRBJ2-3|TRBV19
CASSKEGLAGVDTQYF
TGTGCCAGTAGTAAAGAAGGACTAGCGGGAGTAGATACGCAGTATTTT
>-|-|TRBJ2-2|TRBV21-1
CASSKGRLNTGELFF
TGTGCCAGCAGCAAAGGCAGGTTGAACACCGGGGAGCTGTTTTTT
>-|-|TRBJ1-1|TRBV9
CASKSALSGLGNTEAFF
TGTGCCAGCAAGTCCGCCCTGAGCGGTCTCGGGAACACTGAAGCTTTCTTT
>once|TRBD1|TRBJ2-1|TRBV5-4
CASSILTGASYNEQFF
TGTGCCAGCAGCATCTTGACAGGGGCGTCCTACAATGAGCAGTTCTTC
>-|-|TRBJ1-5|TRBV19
CASSIGRGYSNQPQHF
TGTGCCAGTAGTATAGGCAGGGGTTATAGCAATCAGCCCCAGCATTTT
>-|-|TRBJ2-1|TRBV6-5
CASSALNEQFF
TGTGCCAGCAGTGCTCTGAATGAGCAGTTCTTC
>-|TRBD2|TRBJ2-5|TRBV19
CASNIAGDGETQYF
TGTGCCAGTAATATAGCGGGAGATGGAGAGACCCAGTACTTC
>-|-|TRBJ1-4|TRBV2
CASRQYGGEKLFF
TGTGCCAGCAGACAATACGGCGGTGAAAAACTGTTTTTT
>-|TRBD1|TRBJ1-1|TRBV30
CAWGQGNTEAFF
TGTGCCTGGGGACAGGGGAACACTGAAGCTTTCTTT
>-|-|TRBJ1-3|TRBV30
CVWSIPGDGNTIYF
TGTGTCTGGAGTATCCCAGGGGATGGAAACACCATATATTTT
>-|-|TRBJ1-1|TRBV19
CASSPRDLLRGTEAFF
TGTGCCAGTAGTCCCCGGGACCTACTTAGGGGGACTGAAGCTTTCTTT
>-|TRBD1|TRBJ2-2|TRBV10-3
CAISVAPPGTGLTGELFF
TGTGCCATCAGTGTAGCTCCCCCCGGGACAGGGCTCACCGGGGAGCTGTTTTTT
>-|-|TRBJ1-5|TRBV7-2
CASSLETEVYQPQHF
TGTGCCAGCAGCTTGGAGACAGAAGTGTATCAGCCCCAGCATTTT
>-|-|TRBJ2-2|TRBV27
CASSRQGASGELFF
TGTGCCAGCAGTCGTCAGGGAGCGAGCGGGGAGCTGTTTTTT
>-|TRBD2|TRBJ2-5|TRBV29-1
CSVAVAGGGQETQYF
TGCAGCGTCGCTGTGGCGGGAGGTGGGCAAGAGACCCAGTACTTC
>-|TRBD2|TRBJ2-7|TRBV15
CATSLGLAGERYF
TGTGCCACCAGCCTGGGACTAGCGGGAGAACGGTACTTC
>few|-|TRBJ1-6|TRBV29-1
CSVRTDPNSPLHF
TGCAGCGTCAGGACAGACCCAAATTCACCCCTCCACTTT
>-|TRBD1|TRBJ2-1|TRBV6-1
CASTADRGSEQFF
TGTGCCAGCACTGCCGACAGGGGTAGTGAGCAGTTCTTC
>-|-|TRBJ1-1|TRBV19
CASSTRGGRSNTEAFF
TGTGCCAGTAGTACGAGGGGGGGCAGATCAAACACTGAAGCTTTCTTT
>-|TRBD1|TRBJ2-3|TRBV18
CASSPGTGNADTQYF
TGTGCCAGCTCACCGGGGACAGGGAACGCAGATACGCAGTATTTT
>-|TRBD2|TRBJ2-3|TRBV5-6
CASSKGLAGYTDTQYF
TGTGCCAGCAGTAAGGGACTAGCGGGATACACAGATACGCAGTATTTT
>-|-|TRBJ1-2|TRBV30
CAWSTGPSGYTF
TGTGCCTGGAGTACAGGGCCATCTGGCTACACCTTC
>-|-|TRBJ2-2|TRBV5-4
CASSLGGMNTGELFF
TGTGCCAGCAGCTTGGGCGGGATGAACACCGGGGAGCTGTTTTTT
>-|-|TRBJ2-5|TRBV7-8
CASSSRPQGGETQYF
TGTGCCAGCAGCTCCCGCCCACAGGGAGGAGAGACCCAGTACTTC
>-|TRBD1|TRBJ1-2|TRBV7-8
CASSLLTGAANYGYTF
TGTGCCAGCAGCTTATTGACAGGGGCGGCTAACTATGGCTACACCTTC
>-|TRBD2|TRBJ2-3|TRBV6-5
CASSLGTSGRATF
TGTGCCAGCAGTCTGGGGACTAGCGGGCGGGCCACTTTT
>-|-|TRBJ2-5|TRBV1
CTSSQGWGTFQETQYF
TGCACCAGCAGCCAGGGTTGGGGGACCTTCCAAGAGACCCAGTACTTC
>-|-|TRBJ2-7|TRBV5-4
CASSPGPLRSVAYEQYF
TGTGCCAGCAGCCCTGGGCCGCTTCGGAGCGTCGCCTACGAGCAGTACTTC
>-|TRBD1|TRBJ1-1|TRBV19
CASSIKTGLLNTEAFF
TGTGCCAGTAGTATTAAGACAGGGCTCCTGAACACTGAAGCTTTCTTT
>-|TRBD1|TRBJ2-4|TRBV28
CASSTHQGANIQYF
TGTGCCAGCAGTACCCATCAGGGGGCAAACATTCAGTACTTC
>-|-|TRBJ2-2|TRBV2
CASRFGPGELFF
TGTGCCAGCAGGTTCGGCCCCGGGGAGCTGTTTTTT
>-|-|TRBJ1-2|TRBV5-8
CASSLGDPRGYGYTF
TGTGCCAGCAGCTTAGGGGACCCACGTGGCTATGGCTACACCTTC
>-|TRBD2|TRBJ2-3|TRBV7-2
CASSTTSGRPDTQYF
TGTGCCAGCAGCACGACTAGCGGGAGGCCAGATACGCAGTATTTT
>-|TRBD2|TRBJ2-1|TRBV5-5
CASSATSGRVREFF
TGTGCCAGCAGCGCAACTAGCGGGAGGGTTCGGGAGTTCTTC
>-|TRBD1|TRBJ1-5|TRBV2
CASSGGQAVNQPQHF
TGTGCCAGCAGTGGGGGACAGGCAGTCAATCAGCCCCAGCATTTT
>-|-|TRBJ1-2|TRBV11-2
CASSLPWTRQRGYTF
TGTGCCAGCAGCTTACCCTGGACACGACAGAGAGGCTACACCTTC
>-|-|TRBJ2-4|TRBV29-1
CSVECGGSPKNIQYF
TGCAGCGTTGAATGTGGGGGCAGCCCGAAAAACATTCAGTACTTC
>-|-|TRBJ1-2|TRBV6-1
CASTFDRANYGYTF
TGTGCCAGTACCTTTGACAGAGCTAACTATGGCTACACCTTC
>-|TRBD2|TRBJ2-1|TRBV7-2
CASTTSGRAWDEQFF
TGTGCCAGCACGACTAGCGGGAGGGCCTGGGATGAGCAGTTCTTC
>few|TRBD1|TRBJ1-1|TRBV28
CANQGENTEAFF
TGTGCCAACCAGGGGGAAAACACTGAAGCTTTCTTT
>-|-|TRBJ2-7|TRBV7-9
CASSPRTVSYEQYF
TGTGCCAGCAGCCCCCGGACAGTCTCCTACGAGCAGTACTTC